What follows are 32 T cell receptor beta chains derived from one specimen sequenced in a study of regulatory T cells in long-lasting Graves disease (dated by TCRdb to 2020 to 2022). Libraries were built with multiplex PCR. The sequencing machine was an Illumina HiSeq 4000. CDR3 regions were amplified by Arm-PCR with iRepertoire HTBI primers to construct TCR beta libraries. TCRdb trimmed public reads at Q25 via fastp, called clones via MiXCR and kept in-frame beta chains. Rows with one shared CDR3 protein collapse into an entry with the most common genes and DNA. The sample yields over 400,000 distinct CDR3 sequences; 14% were counted once. Of the sample, approximately 19% falls within the top ten clones. The time point label for this specimen denotes: newly diagnosed GD, antithyroid drugs for less than 3 months. RNA was extracted from PBMCs in TRIzol for both TCR sequencing and RNA sequencing. These same data were also listed under a study on T cells in Graves' hyperthyroidism and ophthalmopathy.

The sequenced sample was peripheral blood mononuclear cells (PBMCs), obtained at new diagnosis, from a patient treated with antithyroid drugs. The receptors were sampled from a woman between 45 and 60 years old with Graves disease. Donor details come from another sample of the same person, matched by shared clones.

This clonotype was seen a few times. The chain links TRBV20-1 to TRBJ2-7, with 11 bases that match TRBD2. CDR1 is DFQATT, CDR2 SNEGSKA, per germline (reference sequence). V dropped 4 bases and J dropped 5; count of bases not matched to a gene: 7. This CDR3 has 14 amino acids. CDR3: CSAKVTSGNHEQYF. The CDR3 DNA sequence: TGCAGTGCTAAGGTGACTAGCGGGAACCACGAGCAGTACTTC.

This clonotype was counted at least ten times. The chain uses TRBV13 and TRBJ2-7, with D perhaps being TRBD1 or TRBD2 (6 bases each). V lost 5 bases and J 6 bases, leaving 20 bases between the germline ends. The CDR3 sequence is 15 residues long. Germline CDR1 reads PRHDT; CDR2 reads FYEKMQ (reference sequence). DNA for the CDR3: TGTGCCAGCAGCCCCGCGGAGGGGGTAGGAGGCGAGCAGTACTTC. Translated, it gives CASSPAEGVGGEQYF.

The chain links TRBV6-5 to TRBJ1-6, with D possibly being TRBD1 (6 bases). Germline V lookup: CDR1 MNHEY, CDR2 SVGAGI. Trimming removed 2 bases at V and 6 bases at J, with 8 bases between. The CDR3 covers 14 residues. CDR3 region: CASSYDRINSPLHF. The CDR3 bases are TGTGCCAGCAGTTACGACAGGATTAATTCACCCCTCCACTTT.

Ten or more counts support this clonotype. The chain carries TRBV2 and TRBJ1-5, with 7 nucleotides matching TRBD1. Germline values: CDR1 SNHLY, CDR2 FYNNEI. With 4 bases clipped from V and 0 bases from J, the junction kept 6 bases outside the gene matches. This CDR3 is 16 amino acids long. The CDR3 is CASSVDRDYSNQPQHF. The CDR3 DNA follows: TGTGCCAGCAGTGTCGACAGGGATTATAGCAATCAGCCCCAGCATTTT.

This clonotype was picked up many times. The gene calls are TRBV2 and TRBJ2-3; possible D gene TRBD1, 6 bases. Trimming cost V 6 bases and J 2 bases, with 15 bases left between them. The CDR3 sequence is 15 residues long. Germline V CDR1 and CDR2: SNHLY, FYNNEI. The CDR3 sequence is CASSAGQHTTDTQYF. The CDR3 DNA sequence: TGTGCCAGCAGCGCCGGACAGCATACCACAGATACGCAGTATTTT. Combining the CDR3 with reference TRBV2 and TRBJ2-3 gives the whole variable domain EPEVTQTPSHQVTQMGQEVILRCVPISNHLYFYWYRQILGQKVEFLVSFYNNEISEKSEIFDDQFSVERPDGSNFTLKIRSTKLEDSAMYFCASSAGQHTTDTQYFGPGTRLTVL.

This chain connects TRBV29-1 to TRBJ2-1; D is undetermined. V was cut by 5 bases and J by 8 bases, with 10 bases left in between. The CDR3 extends over 11 amino acids. Germline loops: CDR1 SQVTM, CDR2 ANQGSEA. In DNA, the CDR3 is TGCAGCGTTAAAAAAAGCGATGAGCAGTTCTTC. Translating gives CSVKKSDEQFF.

Written as DNA, the CDR3 is TGTGCCAGCAGCACCGGACCCGGGGATCAAGCTTTCTTT. This translates into CASSTGPGDQAFF. The gene calls are TRBV11-3 and TRBJ1-1; no clear D. The CDR3 extends over 13 amino acids. The V and J ends lost 5 bases and 9 bases respectively, with 16 bases between them. In germline, CDR1 is SGHNT, CDR2 YENEEA.

This clonotype was seen at least ten times. The rearrangement links TRBV10-3 to TRBJ1-1; tentative D call: TRBD1 (5 bases). The CDR3 has 14 residues. V was trimmed by 0 bases and J by 4 bases, leaving 9 bases between them. Looked up from germline, CDR1 is ENHRY and CDR2 is SYGVKD. This CDR3 is CAISESGGSTEAFF. CDR3 coding DNA: TGTGCCATCAGTGAGTCGGGGGGGAGCACTGAAGCTTTCTTT.

V gene TRBV5-1 combines with J gene TRBJ1-1; TRBD1 agrees at 10 bases. The CDR3 runs 15 residues. The V and J ends lost 0 bases and 3 bases, in that order; junction bases with no gene match: 2. CDR1 and CDR2 (germline): SGHRS, YFSETQ. The CDR3 loop is CASSLVGTGDTEAFF. The CDR3 DNA sequence: TGCGCCAGCAGCTTGGTGGGGACAGGGGACACTGAAGCTTTCTTT.

This clonotype was seen only once. The chain couples TRBV19 to TRBJ2-3, with unresolved D. The CDR3 sequence is 14 residues long. Per the germline V gene, CDR1 is LNHDA and CDR2 is SQIVND (reference sequence). Between the trimmed V and J ends, which lost 1 base and 5 bases, there was a span of 10 bases. CDR3: CASSIAQRRDTQYF. CDR3 nucleotide sequence: TGTGCCAGTAGTATAGCCCAAAGAAGAGATACGCAGTATTTT. Using reference TRBV19 and TRBJ2-3 for the parts outside the CDR3, the full variable domain is DGGITQSPKYLFRKEGQNVTLSCEQNLNHDAMYWYRQDPGQGLRLIYYSQIVNDFQKGDIAEGYSVSREKKESFPLTVTSAQKNPTAFYLCASSIAQRRDTQYFGPGTRLTVL.

The genes are TRBV10-2 and TRBJ2-5, with D possibly TRBD1 on 5 matching bases. Trimming took off 8 bases at V and 5 bases at J, with 24 bases between the two ends. The CDR3 runs to 16 residues. Germline loops: CDR1 WSHSY, CDR2 SAAADI. The CDR3 bases are TGCGCCAGCGGACAAAGAGGCCTCACCATTCGGGAGACCCAGTACTTC. Its protein is CASGQRGLTIRETQYF.

This clonotype was seen only a few times. This may come from a read error, since a much larger clone is one base off. V gene TRBV11-1 combines with J gene TRBJ2-7; 11 bases are shared with TRBD2. The germline V gene has CDR1 SGHAT and CDR2 FQDESV (reference sequence). Trimming took 8 bases from V and 7 from J; bases not matched to a gene: 19. The CDR3 has 17 amino acids. The CDR3 nucleotides read TGTGCCAGCGAACTAGCGGGAGCGACGGGTGTTTACAATGAGCAGTACTTC. It is translated as CASELAGATGVYNEQYF.

The sample holds many counts of this clonotype. The gene calls are TRBV4-1 and TRBJ2-7; D may be TRBD1 (6 bases). The length of the CDR3 is 15 residues. V lost 2 bases and J lost 3, with 14 bases in between. Per germline, CDR1 MGHRA and CDR2 YSYEKL. The CDR3 loop reads CASSQPTQGRYEQYF. The DNA of the CDR3 is TGCGCCAGCAGCCAACCCACCCAGGGGCGCTACGAGCAGTACTTC.

This clonotype was detected a few times. The CDR3 nucleotides read TGTGCCAGCAGGAGGACTAGCGGGAGTTTTAGTATAGATACGCAGTATTTT. It codes for CASRRTSGSFSIDTQYF. The genes are TRBV27 and TRBJ2-3; 13 nucleotides line up with TRBD2. The CDR3 covers 17 residues. CDR1 is MNHEY, CDR2 SMNVEV, per germline (reference sequence). V lost 6 bases and J lost 5; bases outside the gene matches: 11.

The rearrangement links TRBV28 to TRBJ1-1; a weak D match, TRBD1 (6 bases). Germline loops: CDR1 MDHEN, CDR2 SYDVKM. With 6 bases removed from V and 4 bases from J, the gap between germline ends came to 15 bases. The CDR3 loop spans 14 amino acids. In DNA, the CDR3 is TGTGCCAGCAGCTATGGACAGAGGAGCACTGAAGCTTTCTTT. Translation gives CASSYGQRSTEAFF.

The chain employs TRBV12-3 or TRBV12-4 and TRBJ1-2, with 8 bases lining up with TRBD1. J was trimmed by 4 bases and V by 6 bases; bases with no gene match: 7. CDR3 length: 14 residues. The CDR3 spells CASRLQGDGYGYTF. CDR3 DNA: TGTGCCAGCAGACTACAGGGGGATGGCTATGGCTACACCTTC.

The chain recombines TRBV6-1 with TRBJ1-6; 12 bases are a match to TRBD1. Germline trimming cut 5 bases from V and 8 bases from J; bases unmatched to any gene: 7. The CDR3 spans 16 residues. Per the germline V gene, CDR1 is MNHNS and CDR2 is SASEGT. The CDR3 loop is CASSQGTGGLDSPLHF. CDR3 DNA sequence: TGTGCCAGCAGTCAAGGGACAGGGGGCTTGGATTCACCCCTCCACTTT.

The chain is built from TRBV6-2 or TRBV6-3 and TRBJ2-5, with TRBD2 matching over 10 bases. V was pared by 5 bases and J by 7 bases, with 10 bases of the junction left unmatched. The length of the CDR3 is 15 residues. Germline CDR1 MNHEY, CDR2 SVGEGT. CDR3 residues: CASSTGTSVARTQYF. The DNA for the CDR3 is TGTGCCAGCAGTACCGGGACTAGCGTTGCTAGGACCCAGTACTTC.

This clonotype has a count of ten or more. CDR3: CASSLWLAGGRRTQYF. The CDR3 DNA is TGCGCCAGCAGCTTGTGGCTAGCGGGAGGGAGGCGCACGCAGTATTTT. The rearrangement uses TRBV5-1 and TRBJ2-3, with 12 bases identical to TRBD2. CDR1 SGHRS and CDR2 YFSETQ come from the germline V gene. J gave up 9 bases and V 1 base, and 9 bases lay outside the gene matches. The CDR3 length is 16 residues.

This clonotype was recorded a few times. The V and J genes are TRBV9 and TRBJ1-1; TRBD1 matches at 8 bases. CDR1 and CDR2 from the germline V gene are SGDLS and YYNGEE. CDR3 length: 16 residues. V trimming: 0 bases; J trimming: 0 bases; junction bases outside the gene matches: 4. CDR3 loop: CASSVGAGGLNTEAFF. DNA of the CDR3: TGTGCCAGCAGCGTAGGGGCAGGGGGCTTGAACACTGAAGCTTTCTTT. The full variable domain, completed using reference TRBV9 and TRBJ1-1, is DSGVTQTPKHLITATGQRVTLRCSPRSGDLSVYWYQQSLDQGLQFLIQYYNGEERAKGNILERFSAQQFPDLHSELNLSSLELGDSALYFCASSVGAGGLNTEAFFGQGTRLTVV.

This chain links TRBV14 with TRBJ2-6, with D perhaps matching TRBD1 (6 bases). CDR1 is SGHDN and CDR2 is FVKESK in the germline V gene. The V and J ends lost 4 bases and 4 bases respectively, with 17 bases between them. This CDR3 comprises 17 residues. CDR3 coding DNA: TGTGCCAGCAGCCGAGATAAAGTGGGGGCCGGGGCCAACGTCCTGACTTTC. Protein sequence: CASSRDKVGAGANVLTF.

Remarks on this clonotype: A much more abundant neighbour one base away suggests this may be a read error. The chain is built from TRBV11-2 and TRBJ2-1, with 10 positions matching TRBD2. CDR3 length: 15 amino acids. Germline CDR1 and CDR2: SGHAT and FQNNGV. J gave up 10 bases and V 5 bases, and 11 bases lay outside the gene matches. CDR3 protein: CASSPQLAGAYEQFF. In nucleotides, the CDR3 is TGTGCCAGCAGCCCCCAGCTAGCGGGAGCCTACGAGCAGTTCTTC.

This clonotype appeared many times. The chain recombines TRBV11-2 with TRBJ2-1; 12 bases line up with TRBD2. The germline V gene encodes CDR1 SGHAT and CDR2 FQNNGV. J lost 9 bases, V lost 5 bases, and 14 bases had no gene match. This CDR3 has 17 amino acids. The CDR3 here is CASSPGMTSGSSSEQFF. CDR3 coding DNA: TGTGCCAGCAGCCCAGGAATGACTAGCGGGAGTTCCAGTGAGCAGTTCTTC.

For this clonotype: This may arise from a read error, as a much more abundant clone is one base away. The chain couples TRBV20-1 to TRBJ2-7, with TRBD2 matching over 12 bases. There are 13 residues in the CDR3. The ends lost 6 bases at V and 2 bases at J; junction bases unmatched: 2. In germline, CDR1 is DFQATT, CDR2 SNEGSKA (reference sequence). The CDR3 reads CSARTSGTYEQYF. DNA of the CDR3: TGCAGTGCGCGGACTAGCGGGACCTACGAGCAGTACTTC.

The rearrangement joins TRBV28 to TRBJ2-1; TRBD2 agrees at 8 bases. The J call is in doubt because the DNA end fits TRBJ2-7 better. This CDR3 region has 15 residues. In germline, CDR1 is MDHEN, CDR2 SYDVKM. The CDR3 reads CASSVREGPQYEQYF. The CDR3 DNA is TGTGCCAGCAGTGTCCGGGAGGGCCCACAGTACGAGCAGTACTTC.

This clonotype was counted between two and nine times. The gene calls are TRBV2 and TRBJ1-2; D not resolved. Trimming took 8 bases from V and 5 from J, leaving 15 bases between them. CDR1 is SNHLY and CDR2 is FYNNEI in the germline V gene. The CDR3 has 13 residues. The CDR3 DNA follows: TGTGCCAGCGGCGACCGGACGATATATGGCTACACCTTC. Translated, it gives CASGDRTIYGYTF.

This clonotype was detected only a few times. An end of the junction differs from the germline gene, which may be a read error. The chain joins TRBV5-1 to TRBJ2-3; 12 bases match TRBD2. CDR1 SGHRS and CDR2 YFSETQ come from the germline V gene. This CDR3 has 16 amino acids. The CDR3 DNA reads TGCGCCAGCAGCTCTCTAGCGGGAGGGCCGACAGATATGCAGTATTTT. This translates into CASSSLAGGPTDMQYF.

On this clonotype: A far larger clone is just one base off, so this is likely a read error. V usage is TRBV3-1 and J usage is TRBJ2-3; no firm D call. Matching the DNA end better, TRBJ2-1 makes the J call doubtful. The germline CDR1 and CDR2 sequences are LGHDT and YNNKEL (reference sequence). There are 14 residues in the CDR3. The CDR3 sequence: CASSLQTESYEQFF. CDR3 in DNA: TGTGCCAGCAGCCTCCAGACTGAATCCTACGAGCAGTTCTTC.

This clonotype was counted many times. The chain employs TRBV5-1 and TRBJ2-2; 9 nucleotides line up with TRBD1. V lost 1 base, J lost 7 bases, and 5 bases stayed unmatched. CDR1 and CDR2 from the germline V gene are SGHRS and YFSETQ. The CDR3 totals 15 residues. The CDR3 bases are TGCGCCAGCAGCTTGCTGGGACAGGGAGGCGGGGAGCTGTTTTTT. Its protein product is CASSLLGQGGGELFF.

This clonotype was recorded many times. The chain joins TRBV7-3 to TRBJ2-1, with TRBD2 identical over 8 bases. CDR1 SGHTA and CDR2 FQGTGA come from the germline V gene. CDR3 length: 13 amino acids. With V trimmed by 4 bases and J by 7 bases, 3 bases remained unmatched. CDR3 protein: CASSSLAGNEQFF. CDR3 in DNA: TGTGCCAGCAGCTCTTTAGCGGGGAATGAGCAGTTCTTC.

This sequence joins TRBV7-3 and TRBJ2-2; possible D gene TRBD2, 6 bases. The CDR3 is 19 amino acids. Trimming took off 2 bases at V and 3 bases at J, with 22 bases between the two ends. CDR1 and CDR2 (germline): SGHTA, FQGTGA. The CDR3 reads CASSLLNRPGREDTGELFF. The CDR3 DNA sequence: TGTGCCAGCAGCTTACTTAATCGCCCCGGGAGAGAGGACACCGGGGAGCTGTTTTTT.

This clonotype came up many times. The CDR3 sequence: CAWSVRRDTQYF. The CDR3 region has the DNA TGTGCCTGGAGTGTACGACGAGATACGCAGTATTTT. The chain uses TRBV30 and TRBJ2-3, with no clear D. V lost 0 bases, J lost 5 bases, and 6 bases lay in between. Germline V gene lookup returns CDR1 GTSNPN and CDR2 SVGIG (reference sequence). The CDR3 extends over 12 amino acids.